Below, 10 T cell receptor beta chains from the same sample are listed, as sequenced in a study of OX40 agonist ivuxolimab in advanced cancers. Libraries were prepared by immunoSEQ multiplex PCR; TCRdb keeps only in-frame clonotypes and omits some of them. The data show roughly 130,000 clones, approximately 92% seen once. The sample was CD4+ or CD8+ T cells sorted from blood, taken in a trial of the OX40 agonist ivuxolimab. These receptors all come from an adult with an advanced solid tumor such as melanoma, head and neck, liver or kidney cancer.

The rearrangement joins TRBV9 to TRBJ2-3; TRBD1 matches 7 bases. This CDR3 comprises 15 residues. The germline V gene encodes CDR1 SGDLS and CDR2 YYNGEE. Germline trimming cut 4 bases from V and 1 base from J; bases unmatched to any gene: 6. As DNA, the CDR3 is TGTGCCAGCAGCCTTAGGCAGGGGGGCACAGATACGCAGTATTTT. The encoded protein is CASSLRQGGTDTQYF.

The gene calls are TRBV9 and TRBJ2-3; 7 bases map to TRBD2. The CDR3 loop spans 15 amino acids. Germline CDR1 SGDLS, CDR2 YYNGEE. Unmatched junction bases numbered 11, after V lost 4 bases and J lost 6 bases. The CDR3 loop is CASSPHERGPDTQYF. Written as DNA, the CDR3 is TGTGCCAGCAGCCCACATGAGCGGGGCCCCGATACGCAGTATTTT.

The V call is TRBV5-1, the J call TRBJ1-5; no clear D. Germline CDR1 reads SGHRS; CDR2 reads YFSETQ. The CDR3 covers 15 residues. V lost 5 bases to trimming and J lost 0 bases, with 12 bases between them. The CDR3 region has the DNA TGCGCCAGCAGGCCTGGAGTGAATAGCAATCAGCCCCAGCATTTT. Translated, it gives CASRPGVNSNQPQHF.

This clone was detected once. The chain is built from TRBV6-1 and TRBJ1-1, with D maybe TRBD1 (6 bases). CDR3 length: 15 amino acids. The germline CDR1 and CDR2 sequences are MNHNS and SASEGT. With 7 bases removed from V and 1 base from J, the gap between germline ends came to 16 bases. The CDR3 bases are TGTGCCAGCAATCAAAGGGGGGGAGGGAACACTGAAGCTTTCTTT. Protein sequence: CASNQRGGGNTEAFF.

This rearrangement joins TRBV6-1 to TRBJ1-5; 10 positions match TRBD1. Germline loops: CDR1 MNHNS, CDR2 SASEGT. This CDR3 spans 15 amino acids. The V gene end was trimmed by 6 bases and the J gene end by 3 bases; junction bases not matched to a gene: 5. The CDR3 bases are TGTGCCAGCAGCGGGACAGGGGTGAACAATCAGCCCCAGCATTTT. This encodes CASSGTGVNNQPQHF.

J is TRBJ1-5 and V is TRBV18, with 8 bases lining up with TRBD1. The V gene end was trimmed by 2 bases and the J gene end by 5 bases; junction bases not matched to a gene: 5. The germline gives CDR1 KGHSH, CDR2 LQKENI. The CDR3 length is 15 residues. The CDR3 loop reads CASSPKTGVDQPQHF. DNA of the CDR3: TGTGCCAGCTCACCAAAGACAGGGGTAGATCAGCCCCAGCATTTT. Drawing the rest from reference TRBV18 and TRBJ1-5, the complete variable domain is NAGVMQNPRHLVRRRGQEARLRCSPMKGHSHVYWYRQLPEEGLKFMVYLQKENIIDESGMPKERFSAEFPKEGPSILRIQQVVRGDSAAYFCASSPKTGVDQPQHFGDGTRLSIL.

J is TRBJ2-1 and V is TRBV5-5; tentative D call: TRBD2 (6 bases). Trimming shortened V by 2 bases and J by 8 bases, and 11 bases separated the two germline ends. CDR1 and CDR2 (germline): SGHKS, YYEKEE (reference sequence). There are 13 residues in the CDR3. CDR3 nucleotide sequence: TGTGCCAGCAGCTTCCTGGGAGGCGATGAGCAGTTCTTC. Its protein product is CASSFLGGDEQFF.

V is TRBV11-2 and J is TRBJ1-1; the match to TRBD1 covers 7 bases. Per germline, CDR1 SGHAT and CDR2 FQNNGV. This CDR3 comprises 16 residues. J gave up 11 bases and V 3 bases, and 18 bases lay outside the gene matches. In DNA, the CDR3 is TGTGCCAGCAGCTTCGAAGGGGGCCGACTTAATCGGTACGCTTTCTTT. Translating it yields CASSFEGGRLNRYAFF.

V usage is TRBV7-2 and J usage is TRBJ2-1; D is unresolved. CDR1 and CDR2 (germline): SGHTA, FQGNSA. This CDR3 has 14 residues. The V gene lost 1 base and the J gene lost 9 bases, with 13 bases spanning the gap. CDR3 sequence: CASSLGSPPGEQFF. CDR3 nucleotide sequence: TGTGCCAGCAGCTTAGGGAGTCCCCCCGGTGAGCAGTTCTTC.

The V and J genes are TRBV18 and TRBJ2-7; the D is unclear. V was trimmed by 4 bases and J by 0 bases, leaving 13 bases between them. The V gene's germline CDR1 is KGHSH and CDR2 LQKENI. The CDR3 length is 15 residues. The CDR3 reads CASSRQDGFSYEQYF. The CDR3 bases are TGTGCCAGCTCACGCCAGGACGGTTTCTCCTACGAGCAGTACTTC.